The present T cell receptor (beta chain) was sequenced within a study of T cell changes during pregnancy in multiple sclerosis. Assay: immunoSEQ multiplex PCR; the TCRdb copy retains only in-frame clones and omits some. In the table there are about 50,000 clones, over 80% of which are singletons. The CDR3 totals 19 residues. The trim removed 4 bases at V and 0 bases at J, leaving 8 bases unmatched. Germline loops: CDR1 LNHDA, CDR2 SQIVND (reference sequence). This specimen consisted of CD4+ T cells from peripheral blood mononuclear cells, obtained after pregnancy. This clonotype was sampled from a female donor with multiple sclerosis, enrolled in a pregnancy study. The V call is TRBV19, the J call TRBJ2-1, with 14 bases identical to TRBD2. The CDR3 DNA is TGTGCCAGTAGTAAGGGACTAGCGGGAGCGGGGAGCTCCTACAATGAGCAGTTCTTC. The encoded protein is CASSKGLAGAGSSYNEQFF.